This T cell receptor (beta chain) was found in a study of radiotherapy plus CTLA-4 blockade in lung cancer (dated by TCRdb to 2016 to 2019). About the full investigation: Objective responses occurred in more than 15% of enrolled patients, and over 30% achieved disease control. Points the paper makes about the study in general: Early dynamic changes in blood T cell clones, together with increased serum interferon-beta after radiation, were reported as the strongest predictors of response. After treatment with radiotherapy and ipilimumab, TCR clones that originated in tumors expanded in peripheral blood.

The CDR3 measures 13 amino acids from cysteine to phenylalanine. Just CDR3 DNA is preserved here, 39 bases in frame from base 1. V is clipped by 7 bases and J by 3 bases, and the sequence between their germline boundaries is 11 bases long. Reading the germline V gene gives CDR1 SNHLY and CDR2 FYNNEI. Note on this clone: This receptor's antigen is unknown. No base quality information exists; no much larger clone differs at one position.

Receptors were amplified or captured by the immunoSEQ multiplex PCR assay. TCRdb holds this immuneACCESS table with in-frame rearrangements only. Some clones are missing; in checked studies, unresolved V genes explain under half, and the rest has no known cause. For this sample the table gives approximately 75,000 clones, of which roughly 75% were detected only once. More than 7% of the sample is taken by the ten largest. In this study, focal radiation therapy paired with CTLA-4 blockade (ipilimumab) was tested in patients who had chemo-refractory metastatic non-small-cell lung cancer. The chain couples TRBV2 to TRBJ2-3; tentative D gene TRBD2, with 5 bases matching. This receptor was obtained from a human donor with non-small cell lung cancer who had a complete response to radiotherapy plus ipilimumab. Source: peripheral blood, taken from a patient treated with radiotherapy plus ipilimumab. For the CDR3, the sequence is CASKQGRTDTQYF. The DNA is as follows: TGTGCCAGCAAGCAAGGGAGAACAGATACGCAGTATTTT.